Reported below is one TCR beta chain. This entry belongs to a study of cytomegalovirus exposure and HLA in healthy donors. The CDR3 is 13 amino acids. With V trimmed by 4 bases and J by 3 bases, 3 bases remained unmatched. CDR1 is SGHRS, CDR2 YFSETQ, per germline. Primers included in the PCR were 60 Vbeta and 13 Jbeta primers. The method was immunoSEQ multiplex PCR; TCRdb's version includes in-frame clones alone and lacks a portion of them. The sample yields about 160,000 clones, around 83% seen once. The V call is TRBV5-1, the J call TRBJ1-2, with TRBD1 identical over 7 bases. The sequenced sample consisted of PBMCs. This TCR was sampled from a male donor in good health and CMV-seropositive. The CDR3 spells CASSVGQYYGYTF. The CDR3 DNA is TGCGCCAGCAGCGTGGGACAGTACTATGGCTACACCTTC.